The TCR beta chain under discussion was sequenced for a study of blood T cell repertoires in COVID-19. As for the study in general: There were acute and convalescent COVID-19 samples, and they came from the United States, Italy and Spain. The analysed material was cDNA or gDNA that came from T cells, B-cell-depleted T cells, or PBMCs.

CDR1 and CDR2 (germline): SGDLS, YYNGEE. This CDR3 comprises 17 residues. The V gene end was trimmed by 0 bases and the J gene end by 4 bases; junction bases not matched to a gene: 10. In the study's own analysis: Amplification of reference gene primers was used by the study to estimate nucleated cell counts. Generated by immunoSEQ multiplex PCR, the TCRdb table keeps only in-frame clones and is missing some. V, J and clone size are taken as reported in that table, and D and trimming were inferred from the DNA itself. The sample holds 150,000 to 200,000 clones, roughly 88% seen once. Sequencing was done on a sample of peripheral blood. The chain combines TRBV9 with TRBJ2-7; 10 positions agree with TRBD2. The source of this sequence is a woman older than 75 with active or convalescent COVID-19. The CDR3 DNA reads as TGTGCCAGCAGCGTAGCTTCCACTAGCGGGGTAAGATACGAGCAGTACTTC. Translating it yields CASSVASTSGVRYEQYF.